The present TCR beta chain was sequenced within a study of identical twins. This clonotype was counted a few times. Each cDNA held unique molecular identifiers, and template switching gave it a universal primer site. One entry per CDR3 protein results from TCRdb running MiXCR on the 5' RACE reads. The table includes 1.5 million to 2 million distinct CDR3 sequences, about 30% detected once. CDR3 length equals 15 residues. The germline CDR1 and CDR2 sequences are DFQATT and SNEGSKA (reference sequence). The V and J ends lost 8 bases and 2 bases, in that order; junction bases with no gene match: 8. The clonotype originates from a newborn girl in good health. V gene TRBV20-1 combines with J gene TRBJ2-7; 14 nucleotides line up with TRBD2. The sequencing input was cord blood. This CDR3 reads CSTRTSGGPPYEQYF. The CDR3 coding sequence is TGCAGTACAAGGACTAGCGGGGGGCCGCCCTACGAGCAGTACTTC.